These 20 T cell receptor beta chains share one sample of origin, sequenced in a study of T-cell reconstitution after alpha-beta-depleted transplantation in children. Preparation of the TCRbeta library was carried out with unique molecular identifiers. TCRdb reprocessed the PCR reads via MiXCR and lists one record per CDR3 protein. Of approximately 400,000 distinct CDR3 sequences listed, about a tenth are singletons. The sequenced sample was PBMCs from the stem cell graft donor, obtained from the stem cell graft. Every receptor here comes from a human donor who donated a stem cell graft to a child with acute myeloid leukemia.

The rearrangement joins TRBV20-1 to TRBJ2-1; 9 nucleotides align to TRBD2. This CDR3 contains 15 residues. Germline-derived CDR1 and CDR2 are DFQATT and SNEGSKA (reference sequence). V shed 3 bases and J 7 bases; nucleotides not matched to a gene: 10. DNA for the CDR3: TGCAGTGCTAGCCCCTTGTTAGCGGGAGATAATGAGCAGTTCTTC. Translation gives CSASPLLAGDNEQFF.

Details on this clonotype: A much larger clone is a single base away; this may be a read error. The chain links TRBV7-6 to TRBJ2-1, with TRBD2 matching over 7 bases. Germline V gene sequence: CDR1 SGHVS, CDR2 FNYEAQ. This CDR3 contains 16 residues. Here the CDR3 reads CVSRDSIGLGSNEQFF. The CDR3 nucleotides are TGTGTCAGCAGGGATTCCATTGGACTAGGGAGCAATGAGCAGTTCTTC.

Many counts were recorded for this clonotype. The chain combines TRBV28 with TRBJ2-1; TRBD1 might be the D (6 bases). V lost 3 bases to trimming and J lost 9 bases, with 15 bases between them. The CDR3 is 14 residues long. CDR1 MDHEN and CDR2 SYDVKM come from the germline V gene. The CDR3 DNA follows: TGTGCCAGCAGTTTTGGGGTAGAGGGGGTTGAGCAGTTCTTC. Amino acids: CASSFGVEGVEQFF.

The chain uses TRBV7-9 and TRBJ2-4; D assignment may be TRBD1 or TRBD2 (5 bases each). Deletions cut 4 bases from V and 1 base from J, with 8 bases between. CDR3 length equals 14 residues. CDR1 is SEHNR and CDR2 is FQNEAQ in the germline V gene (reference sequence). CDR3 coding DNA: TGTGCCAGCAGCTCTTGGGGGGCCAAAAACATTCAGTACTTC. Translation: CASSSWGAKNIQYF.

The V gene is TRBV12-3 or TRBV12-4, the J gene TRBJ2-5; possibly TRBD1 for D (5 bases). The CDR3 loop spans 14 amino acids. V was cut by 6 bases and J by 2 bases, with 13 bases left in between. The CDR3 protein is CASRQSGRQETQYF. As DNA, the CDR3 is TGTGCCAGCAGACAATCAGGGCGGCAAGAGACCCAGTACTTC.

This chain links TRBV20-1 with TRBJ2-7, with 9 positions matching TRBD2. Losses at the gene ends were 6 bases for V and 6 bases for J; bases not matched to a gene: 12. The V gene's germline CDR1 is DFQATT and CDR2 SNEGSKA (reference sequence). The CDR3 is made up of 14 amino acids. The CDR3 bases are TGCAGTGCCCCGGTAGCGGGAGTATTTTTCGAGCAGTACTTC. Protein: CSAPVAGVFFEQYF.

The genes are TRBV5-1 and TRBJ2-5; D possibly corresponds to TRBD2 (6 bases). The CDR3 covers 14 residues. The V gene lost 0 bases and the J gene lost 4 bases, with 10 bases spanning the gap. Germline V gives CDR1 SGHRS, CDR2 YFSETQ. Here the CDR3 reads CASSLDQEGETQYF. The CDR3 nucleotides are TGCGCCAGCAGCTTGGATCAGGAGGGAGAGACCCAGTACTTC.

There are many counts of this clonotype. The chain recombines TRBV9 with TRBJ1-4; 7 nucleotides align to TRBD1. The germline V gene encodes CDR1 SGDLS and CDR2 YYNGEE. V dropped 3 bases and J dropped 4; count of bases not matched to a gene: 3. CDR3 length: 14 residues. DNA for the CDR3: TGTGCCAGCAGCGAGGGACAGCTTAATGAAAAACTGTTTTTT. Translation: CASSEGQLNEKLFF.

This clonotype was found many times. The chain has TRBV4-2 and TRBJ2-1, with TRBD2 identical over 8 bases. The CDR3 is made up of 14 amino acids. Germline V gene sequence: CDR1 LGHNA, CDR2 YNFKEQ. Trimming cost V 0 bases and J 7 bases; bases outside gene matches: 2. The CDR3 sequence is CASSQESGSNEQFF. The DNA of the CDR3 is TGTGCCAGCAGCCAAGAAAGCGGGAGTAATGAGCAGTTCTTC.

The sample holds many counts of this clonotype. The genes are TRBV7-2 and TRBJ1-2; tentative D call: TRBD1 (6 bases). The V and J ends lost 1 base and 6 bases respectively, with 12 bases between them. CDR1 is SGHTA and CDR2 is FQGNSA in the germline V gene. This CDR3 comprises 14 residues. The CDR3, as DNA: TGTGCCAGCAGCTTAGAATACAGGGCTGATGGCTACACCTTC. It translates to CASSLEYRADGYTF. The full variable domain, its missing parts supplied by reference TRBV7-2 and TRBJ1-2, is GAGVSQSPSNKVTEKGKDVELRCDPISGHTALYWYRQSLGQGLEFLIYFQGNSAPDKSGLPSDRFSAERTGGSVSTLTIQRTQQEDSAVYLCASSLEYRADGYTFGSGTRLTVV.

Ten or more counts support this clonotype. The J gene is TRBJ2-1, the V gene TRBV20-1; no clear D gene. The CDR3 spans 10 residues. In germline, CDR1 is DFQATT, CDR2 SNEGSKA (reference sequence). Trimming left V 1 base short and J 16 bases short, with 11 bases between. This chain's CDR3 is CSARATSTFF. CDR3 sequence (DNA): TGCAGTGCTAGAGCGACTTCGACCTTCTTC.

The rearrangement joins TRBV5-5 to TRBJ2-5; D is undetermined. Germline V gene lookup returns CDR1 SGHKS and CDR2 YYEKEE (reference sequence). The CDR3 runs to 11 residues. V was pared by 2 bases and J by 10 bases, with 9 bases between. CDR3: CASSFGQNQYF. In DNA, the CDR3 is TGTGCCAGCAGCTTCGGGCAGAACCAGTACTTC. Filled out from reference TRBV5-5 and TRBJ2-5, the complete variable domain reads DAGVTQSPTHLIKTRGQQVTLRCSPISGHKSVSWYQQVLGQGPQFIFQYYEKEERGRGNFPDRFSARQFPNYSSELNVNALLLGDSALYLCASSFGQNQYFGPGTRLLVL.

At least ten counts were recorded for this clonotype. The rearrangement joins TRBV5-1 to TRBJ2-3, with 8 nucleotides matching TRBD2. The V and J ends lost 0 bases and 5 bases, in that order; junction bases with no gene match: 2. The CDR3 has 14 residues. Germline V CDR1 and CDR2: SGHRS, YFSETQ. In DNA form, the CDR3 reads TGCGCCAGCAGCTTGGAGCGGGGGCGAGATACGCAGTATTTT. It encodes CASSLERGRDTQYF.

This chain uses TRBV12-3 or TRBV12-4 with TRBJ2-3; maybe TRBD2 (5 bases). The CDR3 has 15 residues. Trimming took off 6 bases at V and 4 bases at J, with 17 bases between the two ends. The CDR3 sequence: CASSDTDLASDTQYF. The CDR3 DNA reads as TGTGCCAGCAGCGATACGGACCTAGCTTCAGATACGCAGTATTTT.

This clonotype was observed a handful of times. The rearrangement joins TRBV5-1 to TRBJ2-2; D may be TRBD1 (5 bases). Per the germline V gene, CDR1 is SGHRS and CDR2 is YFSETQ. The CDR3 totals 18 residues. Trimming removed 1 base from V and 1 base from J, with 17 bases in between. The CDR3 DNA reads as TGCGCCAGCAGCTTGACCCGGCCGCAGGGCCTGAACACCGGGGAGCTGTTTTTT. It is translated as CASSLTRPQGLNTGELFF.

This clonotype was observed a handful of times. The chain is built from TRBV29-1 and TRBJ1-2; 12 nucleotides match TRBD1. CDR1 is SQVTM and CDR2 is ANQGSEA in the germline V gene. The ends lost 7 bases at V and 4 bases at J; junction bases unmatched: 7. This CDR3 contains 14 residues. In nucleotides, the CDR3 is TGCAGCGCAACACCGGGACAGGGGGCCTATGGCTACACCTTC. Amino acid sequence: CSATPGQGAYGYTF.

This clonotype occurred a few times. This chain uses TRBV25-1 with TRBJ2-3, with D perhaps TRBD1 or TRBD2 (6 bases each). The CDR3 runs 13 residues. Trimming pared 3 bases from V and 9 bases from J, leaving 13 bases between. The germline V gene has CDR1 MGHDK and CDR2 SYGVNS. CDR3 DNA sequence: TGTGCCAGCAGTGACCTACAGGGAGGAACGCAGTATTTT. Protein sequence: CASSDLQGGTQYF.

The CDR3 sequence is CSARVGGETTEAFF. CDR3 nucleotide sequence: TGCAGTGCTAGAGTCGGAGGGGAGACCACTGAAGCTTTCTTT. The chain has TRBV20-1 and TRBJ1-1, with D maybe TRBD1 (5 bases). There are 14 residues in the CDR3. Trimming left V 1 base short and J 4 bases short, with 13 bases between. CDR1 and CDR2 (germline): DFQATT, SNEGSKA (reference sequence).

This clonotype showed up just a few times. The chain combines TRBV20-1 with TRBJ1-4, with a tentative D call TRBD1 (5 bases). V was shortened by 5 bases and J by 0 bases, with 13 bases between the two germline ends. Germline CDR1 reads DFQATT; CDR2 reads SNEGSKA (reference sequence). The CDR3 is made up of 15 amino acids. CDR3 nucleotides: TGCAGTGCTGGGTCTGGGGGTGCAACTAATGAAAAACTGTTTTTT. Translating gives CSAGSGGATNEKLFF.

This clonotype was detected only a few times. The chain carries TRBV25-1 and TRBJ1-4; 11 bases agree with TRBD1. The germline CDR1 and CDR2 sequences are MGHDK and SYGVNS. This CDR3 comprises 18 residues. V lost 5 bases to trimming and J lost 2 bases; unmatched junction nucleotides: 10. The CDR3 is CASSSRRTGGATNEKLFF. CDR3 DNA sequence: TGTGCCAGCAGTTCCCGACGGACAGGGGGCGCTACTAATGAAAAACTGTTTTTT.